This T cell receptor beta chain was sequenced during a study of chemoradiotherapy in HPV16-positive cancers. Study-wide results and limits: Non-HPV-specific T cells did not expand in tumors during treatment, whereas candidate HPV-specific clones and E7-related motifs did. HPV-responsive T-cell expansion during chemoradiotherapy was linked to improved recurrence-free survival in HPV16-positive patients.

Germline V CDR1 and CDR2: LGHNA, YNFKEQ. This CDR3 comprises 17 residues. V shed 1 base, J shed 0 bases, and the junction held 7 bases outside the gene matches. About this clone: Its antigen is currently unknown.

Repeated repertoire sampling spanned the course of chemoradiotherapy. TCRdb's table, derived via immunoSEQ multiplex PCR, lists solely in-frame clones and lacks some. Among about 1,000 clones, approximately 89% were seen once, and the ten largest hold approximately 10%. Material: tumor tissue, obtained from a patient who underwent chemoradiotherapy. This receptor was identified in a human donor with HPV-associated anogenital cancer. The chain couples TRBV4-2 to TRBJ2-7; TRBD1 aligns across 9 bases. The CDR3 is CASSQGTGVSSSYEQYF. In DNA, the CDR3 is TGTGCCAGCAGCCAAGGGACAGGGGTTTCAAGCTCCTACGAGCAGTACTTC.